This T cell receptor (beta chain) was identified in a study of T cell changes during pregnancy in multiple sclerosis. Using immunoSEQ multiplex PCR, the repertoire was profiled, and TCRdb retains in-frame clones only, with some absent. The table includes tens of thousands of clones, approximately 85% detected once. The sample holds one count of this clone. Germline-derived CDR1 and CDR2 are GTSNPN and SVGIG (reference sequence). V shed 3 bases and J 8 bases; nucleotides not matched to a gene: 10. CDR3 length equals 14 residues. The sequence was obtained from a female donor with multiple sclerosis, enrolled in a pregnancy study. V and J are TRBV30 and TRBJ2-1; 7 nucleotides agree with TRBD2. The specimen comprised peripheral blood, sampled in the first trimester of pregnancy. The CDR3 protein is CAWRSAGALDEQFF. The DNA of the CDR3 is TGTGCCTGGAGGAGTGCGGGAGCTTTGGATGAGCAGTTCTTC.